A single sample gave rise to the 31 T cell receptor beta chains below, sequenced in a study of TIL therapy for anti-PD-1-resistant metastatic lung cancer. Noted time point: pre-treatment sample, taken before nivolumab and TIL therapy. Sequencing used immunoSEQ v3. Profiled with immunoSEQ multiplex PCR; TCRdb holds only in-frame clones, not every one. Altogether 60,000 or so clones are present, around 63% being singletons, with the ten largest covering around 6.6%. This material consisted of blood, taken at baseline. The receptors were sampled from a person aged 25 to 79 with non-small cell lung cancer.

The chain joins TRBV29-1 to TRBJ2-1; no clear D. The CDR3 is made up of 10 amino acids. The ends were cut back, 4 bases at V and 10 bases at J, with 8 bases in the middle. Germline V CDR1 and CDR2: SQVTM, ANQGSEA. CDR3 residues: CSVVTLEQFF. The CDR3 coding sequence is TGCAGCGTTGTTACTCTCGAGCAGTTCTTC.

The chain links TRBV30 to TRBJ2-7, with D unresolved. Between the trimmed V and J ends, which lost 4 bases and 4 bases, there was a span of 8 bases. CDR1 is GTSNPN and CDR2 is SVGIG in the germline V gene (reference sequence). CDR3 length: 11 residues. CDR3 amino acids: CAWTYNYEQYF. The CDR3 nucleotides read TGTGCCTGGACATATAATTACGAGCAGTACTTC.

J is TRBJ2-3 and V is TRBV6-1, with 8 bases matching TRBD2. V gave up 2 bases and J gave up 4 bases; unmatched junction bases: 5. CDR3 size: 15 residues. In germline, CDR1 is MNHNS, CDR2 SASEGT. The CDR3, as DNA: TGTGCCAGCAGTGAACGGGGGGGGTTAGCAGATACGCAGTATTTT. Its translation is CASSERGGLADTQYF.

CDR3 bases: TGTGCCTGGAGTGCCAACCCCATCTATGGCTACACCTTC. Protein sequence: CAWSANPIYGYTF. The gene calls are TRBV30 and TRBJ1-2; D unresolved. Trimming left V 1 base short and J 4 bases short, with 10 bases between. CDR3 length: 13 residues. In germline, CDR1 is GTSNPN, CDR2 SVGIG (reference sequence).

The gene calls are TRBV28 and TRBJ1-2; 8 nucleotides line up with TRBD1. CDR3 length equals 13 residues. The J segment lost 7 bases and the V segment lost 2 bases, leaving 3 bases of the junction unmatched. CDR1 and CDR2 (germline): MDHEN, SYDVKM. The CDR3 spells CASSLGQGLGYTF. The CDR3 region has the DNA TGTGCCAGCAGTTTAGGACAGGGACTTGGCTACACCTTC.

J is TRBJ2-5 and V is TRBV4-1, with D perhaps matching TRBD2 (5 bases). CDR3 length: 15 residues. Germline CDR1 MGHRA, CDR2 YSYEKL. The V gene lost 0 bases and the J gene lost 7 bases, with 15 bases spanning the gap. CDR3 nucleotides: TGCGCCAGCAGCCAAGATTGGCCGGGGTCCGCGACCCAGTACTTC. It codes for CASSQDWPGSATQYF.

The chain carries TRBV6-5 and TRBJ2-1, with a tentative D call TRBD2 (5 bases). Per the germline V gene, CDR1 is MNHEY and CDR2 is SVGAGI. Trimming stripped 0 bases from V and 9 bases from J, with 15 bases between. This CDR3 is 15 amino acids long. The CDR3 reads CASSYSIAAGGEQFF. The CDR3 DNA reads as TGTGCCAGCAGTTACTCAATTGCCGCGGGCGGTGAGCAGTTCTTC.

CDR3 loop: CASSHLEAPGNQPQHF. In DNA form, the CDR3 reads TGTGCCAGCAGCCACCTGGAGGCGCCGGGCAATCAGCCCCAGCATTTT. V gene TRBV14 combines with J gene TRBJ1-5; D remains unclear. The germline V gene encodes CDR1 SGHDN and CDR2 FVKESK. The length of the CDR3 is 16 residues. V lost 3 bases and J 2 bases, leaving 14 bases between the germline ends.

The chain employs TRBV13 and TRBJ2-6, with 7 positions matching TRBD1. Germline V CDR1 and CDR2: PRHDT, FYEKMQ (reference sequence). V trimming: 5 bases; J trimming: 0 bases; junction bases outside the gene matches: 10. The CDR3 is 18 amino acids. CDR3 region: CASSRPGQVDSGANVLTF. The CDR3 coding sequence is TGTGCCAGCAGCCGACCCGGACAGGTTGACTCTGGGGCCAACGTCCTGACTTTC.

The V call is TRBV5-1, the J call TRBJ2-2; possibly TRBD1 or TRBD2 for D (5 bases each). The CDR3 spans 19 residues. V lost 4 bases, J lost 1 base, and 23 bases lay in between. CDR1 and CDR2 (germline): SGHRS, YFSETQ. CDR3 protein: CASSTSRHLGPKNTGELFF. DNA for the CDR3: TGCGCCAGCAGCACATCGCGCCATTTGGGACCCAAGAACACCGGGGAGCTGTTTTTT.

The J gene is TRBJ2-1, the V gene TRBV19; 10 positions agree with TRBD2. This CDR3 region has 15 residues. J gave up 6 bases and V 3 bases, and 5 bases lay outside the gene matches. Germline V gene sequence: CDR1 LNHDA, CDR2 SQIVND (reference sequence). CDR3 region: CASSIKREGSNEQFF. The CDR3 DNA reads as TGTGCCAGTAGTATCAAGCGGGAGGGTAGCAATGAGCAGTTCTTC.

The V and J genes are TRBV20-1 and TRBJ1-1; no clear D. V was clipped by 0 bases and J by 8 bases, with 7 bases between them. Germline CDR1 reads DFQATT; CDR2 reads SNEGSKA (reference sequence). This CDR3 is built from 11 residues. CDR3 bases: TGCAGTGCTAGAGACCCGAAGGAAGCTTTCTTT. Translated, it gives CSARDPKEAFF.

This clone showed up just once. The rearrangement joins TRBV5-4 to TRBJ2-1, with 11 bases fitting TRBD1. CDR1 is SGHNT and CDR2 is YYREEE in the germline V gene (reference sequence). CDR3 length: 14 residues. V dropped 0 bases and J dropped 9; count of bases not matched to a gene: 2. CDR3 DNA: TGTGCCAGCAGCTTGGGGACAGGGGGCGGTGAGCAGTTCTTC. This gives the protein CASSLGTGGGEQFF.

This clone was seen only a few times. CDR3 nucleotide sequence: TGTGCCAGCAGCTTGGGGGCTAGCGGAATCAACACCGGGGAGCTGTTTTTT. This sequence encodes CASSLGASGINTGELFF. The chain carries TRBV5-4 and TRBJ2-2, with TRBD2 identical over 7 bases. The length of the CDR3 is 17 residues. V shed 0 bases, J shed 2 bases, and the junction held 7 bases outside the gene matches. Germline-derived CDR1 and CDR2 are SGHNT and YYREEE (reference sequence).

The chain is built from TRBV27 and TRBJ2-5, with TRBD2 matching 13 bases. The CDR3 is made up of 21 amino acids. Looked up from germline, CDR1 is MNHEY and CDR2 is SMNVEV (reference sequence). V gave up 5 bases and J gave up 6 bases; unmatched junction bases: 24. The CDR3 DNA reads TGTGCCAGCAGTCTCCAACCTCCACTCGGACTAGCGGGAGACCCTCAAAAGACCCAGTACTTC. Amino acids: CASSLQPPLGLAGDPQKTQYF.

This CDR3 reads CASSQEVADYEQYF. The CDR3 DNA sequence: TGTGCCAGCAGCCAAGAGGTAGCGGATTACGAGCAGTACTTC. The chain combines TRBV4-2 with TRBJ2-7; D may be TRBD2 (6 bases). The germline V and J ends were trimmed by 0 bases and 4 bases, with 10 bases remaining between them. This CDR3 region has 14 residues. CDR1 and CDR2 from the germline V gene are LGHNA and YNFKEQ.

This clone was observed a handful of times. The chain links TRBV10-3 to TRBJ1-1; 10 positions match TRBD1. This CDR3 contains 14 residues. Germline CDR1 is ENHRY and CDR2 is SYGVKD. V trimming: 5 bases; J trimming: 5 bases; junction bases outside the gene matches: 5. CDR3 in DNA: TGTGCCATCAGTCCCGGGACAGGGGTGACTGAAGCTTTCTTT. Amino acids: CAISPGTGVTEAFF.

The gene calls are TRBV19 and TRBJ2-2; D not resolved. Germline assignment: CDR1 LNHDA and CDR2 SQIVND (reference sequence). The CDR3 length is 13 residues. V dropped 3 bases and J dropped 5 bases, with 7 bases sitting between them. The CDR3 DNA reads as TGTGCCAGTAGTATCCAAGGGACCGGGGAGCTGTTTTTT. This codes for CASSIQGTGELFF.

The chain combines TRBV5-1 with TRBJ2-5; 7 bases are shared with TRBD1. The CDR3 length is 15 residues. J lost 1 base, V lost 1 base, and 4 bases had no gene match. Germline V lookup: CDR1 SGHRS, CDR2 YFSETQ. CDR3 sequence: CASSLLGQVQETQYF. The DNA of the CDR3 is TGCGCCAGCAGCTTGCTAGGACAGGTCCAAGAGACCCAGTACTTC.

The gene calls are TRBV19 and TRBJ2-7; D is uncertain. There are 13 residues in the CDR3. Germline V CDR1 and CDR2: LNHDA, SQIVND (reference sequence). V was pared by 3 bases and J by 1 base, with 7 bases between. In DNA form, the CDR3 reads TGTGCCAGTAGTATTACCCAGTCCTACGAGCAGTACTTC. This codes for CASSITQSYEQYF.

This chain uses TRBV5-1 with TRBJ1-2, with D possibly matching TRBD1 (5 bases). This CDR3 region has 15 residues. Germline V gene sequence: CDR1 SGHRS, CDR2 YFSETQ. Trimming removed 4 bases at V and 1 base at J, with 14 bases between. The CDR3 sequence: CASSLGGIFNYGYTF. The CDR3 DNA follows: TGCGCCAGCAGCCTCGGGGGGATTTTTAACTATGGCTACACCTTC. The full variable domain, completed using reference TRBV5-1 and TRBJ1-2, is KAGVTQTPRYLIKTRGQQVTLSCSPISGHRSVSWYQQTPGQGLQFLFEYFSETQRNKGNFPGRFSGRQFSNSRSEMNVSTLELGDSALYLCASSLGGIFNYGYTFGSGTRLTVV.

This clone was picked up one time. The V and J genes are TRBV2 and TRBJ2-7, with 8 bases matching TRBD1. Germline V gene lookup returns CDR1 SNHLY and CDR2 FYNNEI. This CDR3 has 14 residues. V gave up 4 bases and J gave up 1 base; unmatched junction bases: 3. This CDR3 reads CASSGQGRSYEQYF. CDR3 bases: TGTGCCAGCAGTGGACAGGGGCGATCCTACGAGCAGTACTTC.

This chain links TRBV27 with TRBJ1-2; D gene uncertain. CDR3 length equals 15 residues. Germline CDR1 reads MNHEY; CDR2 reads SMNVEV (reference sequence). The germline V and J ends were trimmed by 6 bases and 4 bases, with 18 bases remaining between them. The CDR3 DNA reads TGTGCCAGCAGCAACTCTATGGACGCCCCCTATGGCTACACCTTC. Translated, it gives CASSNSMDAPYGYTF.

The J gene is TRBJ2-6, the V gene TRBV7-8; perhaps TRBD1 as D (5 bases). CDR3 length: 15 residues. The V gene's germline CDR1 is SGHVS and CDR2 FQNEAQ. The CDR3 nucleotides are TGTGGGTTTTCGCAGGGCCACTCTGGGGCCAACGTCCTGACTTTC. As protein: CGFSQGHSGANVLTF.

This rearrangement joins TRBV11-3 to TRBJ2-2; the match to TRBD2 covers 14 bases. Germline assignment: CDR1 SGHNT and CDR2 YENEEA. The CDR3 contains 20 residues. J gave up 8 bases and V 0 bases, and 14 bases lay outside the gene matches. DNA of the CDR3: TGTGCCAGCAGCTTAGAACCGGGACTAGCGGGAGAGGATGGGTCGGGGGAGCTGTTTTTT. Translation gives CASSLEPGLAGEDGSGELFF.

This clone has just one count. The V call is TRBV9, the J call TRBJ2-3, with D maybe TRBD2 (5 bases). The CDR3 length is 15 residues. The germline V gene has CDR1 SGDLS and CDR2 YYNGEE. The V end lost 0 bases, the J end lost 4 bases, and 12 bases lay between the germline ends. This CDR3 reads CASSVDQTRADTQYF. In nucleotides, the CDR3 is TGTGCCAGCAGCGTAGACCAAACTAGGGCAGATACGCAGTATTTT.

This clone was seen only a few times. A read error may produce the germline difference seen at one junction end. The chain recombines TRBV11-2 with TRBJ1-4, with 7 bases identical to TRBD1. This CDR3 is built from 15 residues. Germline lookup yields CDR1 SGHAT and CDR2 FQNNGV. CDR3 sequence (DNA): TGTGCCAGCAACTTAGGGGACAGCCTTAATGAAAAACTGTTTTTT. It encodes CASNLGDSLNEKLFF.

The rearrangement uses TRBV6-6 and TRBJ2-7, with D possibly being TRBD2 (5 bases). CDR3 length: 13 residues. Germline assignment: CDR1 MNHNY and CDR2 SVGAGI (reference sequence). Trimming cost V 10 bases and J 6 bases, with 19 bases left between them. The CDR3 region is CAISRDSVLEQYF. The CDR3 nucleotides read TGTGCCATCAGCCGGGATAGCGTTCTCGAGCAGTACTTC.

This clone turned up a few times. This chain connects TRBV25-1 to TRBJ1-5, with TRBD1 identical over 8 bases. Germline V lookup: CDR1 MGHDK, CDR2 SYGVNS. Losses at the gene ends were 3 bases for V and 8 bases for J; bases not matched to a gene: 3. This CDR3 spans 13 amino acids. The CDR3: CASSDDRGEPQHF. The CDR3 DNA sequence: TGTGCCAGCAGTGATGACAGGGGCGAGCCCCAGCATTTT.

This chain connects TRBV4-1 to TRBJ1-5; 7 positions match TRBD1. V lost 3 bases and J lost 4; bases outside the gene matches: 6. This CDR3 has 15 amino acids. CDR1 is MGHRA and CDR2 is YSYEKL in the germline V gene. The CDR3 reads CASSQADRANQPQHF. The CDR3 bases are TGCGCCAGCAGCCAGGCTGACAGGGCTAATCAGCCCCAGCATTTT.

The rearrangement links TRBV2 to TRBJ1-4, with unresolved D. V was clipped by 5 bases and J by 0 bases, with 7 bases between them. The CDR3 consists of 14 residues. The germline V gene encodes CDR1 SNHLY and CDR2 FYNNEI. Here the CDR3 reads CASSLLTTNEKLFF. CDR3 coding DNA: TGTGCCAGCAGTCTCCTTACAACTAATGAAAAACTGTTTTTT.